Below, 23 T cell receptor beta chains from the same sample are listed, as sequenced in a study of beta chain features in type 1 diabetes. Overall study findings and caveats: Shortening that was moderate but significant affected the TCRB CDR3s of Type 1 diabetes patients in all four CD4+ subsets.

What was sequenced were expressed TCRB transcripts, since all of the isolated RNA had been reverse transcribed. Produced via immunoSEQ multiplex PCR; TCRdb's table is partial and in-frame only. The sample records 200,000 to 300,000 clones, roughly 22% being singletons. What these receptors recognize is not known. Sequencing used naive CD4+ T cells from blood. The source of these receptors is a woman aged 40 to 50 with type 1 diabetes.

There are a few counts of this clone. V usage is TRBV28 and J usage is TRBJ2-7; weak D call: TRBD2 (6 bases). Germline CDR1 MDHEN, CDR2 SYDVKM. The V end lost 2 bases, the J end lost 0 bases, and 14 bases lay between the germline ends. The CDR3 contains 16 residues. The chain's CDR3 is CASSLAGRKDSYEQYF. The CDR3 region has the DNA TGTGCCAGCAGTTTAGCGGGGAGGAAAGACTCCTACGAGCAGTACTTC.

Here the CDR3 DNA reads TGTGCCAGCAGTGATCAGGGGCCCCACTCTGGGGCCAACGTCCTGACTTTC. Amino acid sequence: CASSDQGPHSGANVLTF. The V and J genes are TRBV25-1 and TRBJ2-6; D might be TRBD1 (6 bases). Trimming took 3 bases from V and 0 from J, leaving 12 bases between them. The germline CDR1 and CDR2 sequences are MGHDK and SYGVNS. CDR3 length equals 17 residues. Using reference TRBV25-1 and TRBJ2-6 for the parts outside the CDR3, the full variable domain is EADIYQTPRYLVIGTGKKITLECSQTMGHDKMYWYQQDPGMELHLIHYSYGVNSTEKGDLSSESTVSRIRTEHFPLTLESARPSHTSQYLCASSDQGPHSGANVLTFGAGSRLTVL.

The chain uses TRBV28 and TRBJ2-6; a weak D match, TRBD2 (5 bases). Trimming removed 5 bases from V and 2 bases from J, with 7 bases in between. The germline V gene has CDR1 MDHEN and CDR2 SYDVKM. The CDR3 length is 14 residues. The DNA for the CDR3 is TGTGCCAGCAGTCAGAGGGCTGGGGCCAACGTCCTGACTTTC. Its translation: CASSQRAGANVLTF.

The rearrangement joins TRBV19 to TRBJ1-2, with no clear D. Looked up from germline, CDR1 is LNHDA and CDR2 is SQIVND (reference sequence). V was trimmed by 5 bases and J by 4 bases, leaving 11 bases between them. The CDR3 totals 13 residues. Here the CDR3 DNA reads TGTGCCAGTAGTTCGCGGGTTCCCTATGGCTACACCTTC. Translation gives CASSSRVPYGYTF.

The gene calls are TRBV6-5 and TRBJ1-5, with 9 bases matching TRBD1. CDR1 MNHEY and CDR2 SVGAGI come from the germline V gene. Trimming at V came to 0 bases and at J to 5 bases, leaving 2 bases not matched to a gene. This CDR3 has 15 amino acids. This chain's CDR3 is CASSYSRQGDQPQHF. DNA of the CDR3: TGTGCCAGCAGTTACTCAAGACAGGGGGATCAGCCCCAGCATTTT.

This clone was seen more than once but under ten times. This chain links TRBV30 with TRBJ1-5; D is perhaps TRBD1 (5 bases). V lost 1 base to trimming and J lost 3 bases, with 19 bases between them. CDR1 and CDR2 (germline): GTSNPN, SVGIG (reference sequence). The CDR3 contains 17 residues. CDR3 sequence reads: CAWSGPSAGRSNQPQHF. The CDR3 bases are TGTGCCTGGAGTGGTCCCTCGGCAGGGAGGTCCAATCAGCCCCAGCATTTT.

This clone was found a few times. This sequence joins TRBV7-9 and TRBJ1-4; D is uncertain. Germline V CDR1 and CDR2: SEHNR, FQNEAQ (reference sequence). The CDR3 contains 15 residues. The V and J ends lost 5 bases and 6 bases respectively, with 16 bases between them. In DNA, the CDR3 is TGTGCCAGCAGCCCCCTCGTGGGCCTGGATGAAAAACTGTTTTTT. Its translation: CASSPLVGLDEKLFF. The full variable domain, its missing parts supplied by reference TRBV7-9 and TRBJ1-4, is DTGVSQNPRHKITKRGQNVTFRCDPISEHNRLYWYRQTLGQGPEFLTYFQNEAQLEKSRLLSDRFSAERPKGSFSTLEIQRTEQGDSAMYLCASSPLVGLDEKLFFGSGTQLSVL.

This clone was detected a few times. The chain employs TRBV5-4 and TRBJ2-3; 8 nucleotides line up with TRBD2. Trimming at V came to 4 bases and at J to 5 bases, leaving 9 bases not matched to a gene. CDR1 is SGHNT, CDR2 YYREEE, per germline (reference sequence). The CDR3 covers 15 residues. The CDR3, as DNA: TGTGCCAGCAGCCTACCGGGACTAGGAATAGATACGCAGTATTTT. It codes for CASSLPGLGIDTQYF.

The chain combines TRBV6-6 with TRBJ2-7; the match to TRBD2 covers 8 bases. Germline V gene lookup returns CDR1 MNHNY and CDR2 SVGAGI (reference sequence). Losses at the gene ends were 7 bases for V and 4 bases for J; bases not matched to a gene: 9. The CDR3 has 14 amino acids. The CDR3 spells CASTQAGEPYEQYF. The CDR3 nucleotides are TGTGCCAGCACCCAAGCGGGGGAACCGTACGAGCAGTACTTC.

The rearrangement links TRBV29-1 to TRBJ2-1; D unresolved. The CDR3 runs 14 residues. Trimming pared 4 bases from V and 4 bases from J, leaving 14 bases between. Germline assignment: CDR1 SQVTM and CDR2 ANQGSEA. In DNA, the CDR3 is TGCAGCGTTGGGAGTCCTGGCCAGTACAATGAGCAGTTCTTC. Its protein is CSVGSPGQYNEQFF.

This clone was seen a handful of times. V usage is TRBV9 and J usage is TRBJ2-5; 11 nucleotides match TRBD1. CDR1 SGDLS and CDR2 YYNGEE come from the germline V gene. The junction had 6 bases not matched to a gene; V was cut back by 3 bases and J by 2 bases. CDR3 length equals 16 residues. The CDR3 nucleotides read TGTGCCAGCAGCGGGGGACAGGGGGGAAGGCAAGAGACCCAGTACTTC. Amino acids: CASSGGQGGRQETQYF.

The J gene is TRBJ2-1, the V gene TRBV14; a weak D match, TRBD1 (6 bases). Per germline, CDR1 SGHDN and CDR2 FVKESK. This CDR3 is built from 16 residues. V was trimmed by 0 bases and J by 4 bases, leaving 13 bases between them. CDR3 protein: CASSQDRGQIYNEQFF. CDR3 bases: TGTGCCAGCAGCCAAGATAGAGGACAGATTTACAATGAGCAGTTCTTC.

The chain links TRBV7-9 to TRBJ1-2; D remains unclear. V was cut by 11 bases and J by 4 bases, with 23 bases left in between. The CDR3 sequence is 15 residues long. The V gene's germline CDR1 is SEHNR and CDR2 FQNEAQ (reference sequence). Here the CDR3 reads CALSLEGIGGYGYTF. The CDR3 DNA reads TGTGCCTTATCACTAGAGGGAATCGGTGGCTATGGCTACACCTTC.

This clone was seen only a few times. This chain's CDR3 is CASSLSAVTYEQYF. CDR3 sequence (DNA): TGTGCCAGCAGTTTATCCGCAGTTACCTACGAGCAGTACTTC. V and J are TRBV27 and TRBJ2-7, with no clear D. Trimming took 0 bases from V and 2 from J, leaving 8 bases between them. This CDR3 spans 14 amino acids. Germline CDR1 and CDR2: MNHEY and SMNVEV (reference sequence).

This clone was seen more than once but under ten times. The chain links TRBV9 to TRBJ2-5; 10 nucleotides align to TRBD2. The V gene end was trimmed by 0 bases and the J gene end by 4 bases; junction bases not matched to a gene: 6. CDR3 length: 16 amino acids. The germline CDR1 and CDR2 sequences are SGDLS and YYNGEE. The CDR3 DNA follows: TGTGCCAGCAGCGTAGGGCAACTAGCGGGGTCAGAGACCCAGTACTTC. Translated, it gives CASSVGQLAGSETQYF.

The rearrangement joins TRBV2 to TRBJ2-1; 8 bases align to TRBD2. The germline V gene has CDR1 SNHLY and CDR2 FYNNEI. Losses at the gene ends were 3 bases for V and 2 bases for J; bases not matched to a gene: 3. CDR3 length: 15 residues. CDR3 nucleotides: TGTGCCAGCAGTGATGAAGCGGGAGCCTACAATGAGCAGTTCTTC. This encodes CASSDEAGAYNEQFF.

CDR3: CALTRVPDTQYF. The CDR3 bases are TGTGCCTTGACCAGGGTCCCAGATACGCAGTATTTT. V and J are TRBV30 and TRBJ2-3; tentative D call: TRBD1 (5 bases). The CDR3 is 12 residues long. The germline V gene has CDR1 GTSNPN and CDR2 SVGIG (reference sequence). Between the trimmed V and J ends, which lost 7 bases and 4 bases, there was a span of 12 bases.

The chain uses TRBV4-2 and TRBJ1-1; perhaps TRBD1 as D (5 bases). V gave up 2 bases and J gave up 4 bases, with 17 bases separating them. Germline CDR1 reads LGHNA; CDR2 reads YNFKEQ. The CDR3 contains 16 residues. CDR3 coding DNA: TGTGCCAGCAGCCAAACCCCGGGCGGGGGAGGCACTGAAGCTTTCTTT. Its translation: CASSQTPGGGGTEAFF.

The V gene is TRBV7-2, the J gene TRBJ1-1; D call uncertain. CDR3 length: 14 residues. Deletions cut 1 base from V and 0 bases from J, with 6 bases between. The germline V gene has CDR1 SGHTA and CDR2 FQGNSA. CDR3 loop: CASSLGTMNTEAFF. Here the CDR3 DNA reads TGTGCCAGCAGCTTAGGCACTATGAACACTGAAGCTTTCTTT.

The V and J genes are TRBV18 and TRBJ2-5, with D tentatively TRBD2 (5 bases). Germline V gene data show CDR1 as KGHSH and CDR2 as LQKENI. The germline V and J ends were trimmed by 4 bases and 5 bases, with 11 bases remaining between them. This CDR3 spans 13 amino acids. The CDR3 region is CASSLGEGETQYF. CDR3 nucleotides: TGTGCCAGCTCACTGGGAGAGGGCGAGACCCAGTACTTC.

This clone occurred a few times. The rearrangement joins TRBV28 to TRBJ2-7, with D possibly being TRBD2 (6 bases). V lost 3 bases and J 3 bases, leaving 9 bases between the germline ends. CDR3 length equals 13 residues. The germline gives CDR1 MDHEN, CDR2 SYDVKM. The CDR3 sequence: CASSFYGGYEQYF. CDR3 in DNA: TGTGCCAGCAGTTTCTACGGGGGCTACGAGCAGTACTTC.

The J gene is TRBJ1-2, the V gene TRBV5-1; TRBD1 matches at 10 bases. The CDR3 spans 16 residues. The junction had 3 bases not matched to a gene; V was cut back by 0 bases and J by 1 base. Germline-derived CDR1 and CDR2 are SGHRS and YFSETQ. CDR3 DNA sequence: TGCGCCAGCAGCTTGGCCGGACAGGGGGGTAACTATGGCTACACCTTC. It encodes CASSLAGQGGNYGYTF.

This clone appeared a few times. The chain is built from TRBV5-1 and TRBJ2-4, with D possibly being TRBD1 (6 bases). Germline-derived CDR1 and CDR2 are SGHRS and YFSETQ. V dropped 0 bases and J dropped 7 bases, with 11 bases sitting between them. The CDR3 length is 14 residues. CDR3 protein: CASSLGQGLNIQYF. The CDR3 nucleotides read TGCGCCAGCAGCTTGGGGCAGGGGCTCAACATTCAGTACTTC.